Shown below are 30 T cell receptor beta chains from a single sample sequenced in a study of CD8 T cells in Susac syndrome. With random hexamers, roughly 0.5 to 1 ug RNA was reverse transcribed. MiXCR, applied by TCRdb to the immunoSEQ multiplex PCR reads, yields one record per CDR3 protein. The sample shows just over 150,000 distinct CDR3 sequences, 90% to 95% of them seen only once. The sample was CD8+ T cells from PBMCs. The receptor set was obtained from a human donor with multiple sclerosis.

The rearrangement joins TRBV11-1 to TRBJ2-7; a weak D match, TRBD1 (6 bases). This CDR3 has 14 residues. Germline assignment: CDR1 SGHAT and CDR2 FQDESV (reference sequence). With 5 bases removed from V and 0 bases from J, the gap between germline ends came to 11 bases. CDR3: CASSVGQYSYEQYF. In nucleotides, the CDR3 is TGTGCCAGCAGCGTGGGACAATACTCCTACGAGCAGTACTTC.

The chain employs TRBV29-1 and TRBJ2-4; 8 bases line up with TRBD1. This CDR3 is 17 amino acids long. CDR1 is SQVTM, CDR2 ANQGSEA, per germline. The junction had 11 bases not matched to a gene; V was cut back by 4 bases and J by 0 bases. CDR3 region: CSVVTTTGGVAKNIQYF. The CDR3 DNA reads TGCAGCGTTGTCACCACTACAGGGGGAGTAGCCAAAAACATTCAGTACTTC.

This chain connects TRBV28 to TRBJ1-1; D is undetermined. The V and J ends lost 3 bases and 0 bases respectively, with 11 bases between them. The CDR3 is made up of 15 amino acids. The germline V gene has CDR1 MDHEN and CDR2 SYDVKM. DNA of the CDR3: TGTGCCAGCAGTTTGCTAGTCGGGCTGAACACTGAAGCTTTCTTT. Translated, it gives CASSLLVGLNTEAFF.

This chain joins TRBV19 and TRBJ2-7, with D uncertain. Germline values: CDR1 LNHDA, CDR2 SQIVND (reference sequence). The CDR3 contains 13 residues. V was pared by 5 bases and J by 3 bases, with 11 bases between. This chain's CDR3 is CASSWQVSYEQYF. The CDR3 DNA reads TGTGCCAGTAGTTGGCAGGTTAGCTACGAGCAGTACTTC.

This chain links TRBV6-1 with TRBJ2-3; D might be TRBD2 (5 bases). The V end was cut by 6 bases, the J end by 4 bases, with 17 bases between. CDR1 and CDR2 from the germline V gene are MNHNS and SASEGT. The CDR3 covers 15 residues. CDR3 bases: TGTGCCAGCAGCCCCCAAACTCGGGGATCAGATACGCAGTATTTT. Protein product: CASSPQTRGSDTQYF.

This clonotype was seen once. This rearrangement joins TRBV15 to TRBJ1-5; D not resolved. This CDR3 spans 16 amino acids. Germline V gene data show CDR1 as LNHNV and CDR2 as YYDKDF (reference sequence). V was trimmed by 5 bases and J by 1 base, leaving 15 bases between them. The CDR3 reads CATSGSRRSSNQPQHF. CDR3 sequence (DNA): TGTGCCACCAGCGGCTCCAGGCGGTCGAGCAATCAGCCCCAGCATTTT. Supplemented by reference TRBV15 and TRBJ1-5, the full variable domain reads DAMVIQNPRYQVTQFGKPVTLSCSQTLNHNVMYWYQQKSSQAPKLLFHYYDKDFNNEADTPDNFQSRRPNTSFCFLDIRSPGLGDTAMYLCATSGSRRSSNQPQHFGDGTRLSIL.

The chain combines TRBV29-1 with TRBJ1-1, with D possibly being TRBD1 (6 bases). Germline lookup yields CDR1 SQVTM and CDR2 ANQGSEA. This CDR3 has 13 residues. V lost 3 bases and J 1 base, leaving 9 bases between the germline ends. In DNA form, the CDR3 reads TGCAGCGTTGACGGGGGCGAGAACACTGAAGCTTTCTTT. This encodes CSVDGGENTEAFF.

CDR3 sequence (DNA): TGTGCCAGCAGCCCGGGTCGGGCCCTCAACTATGGCTACACCTTC. As protein: CASSPGRALNYGYTF. This rearrangement joins TRBV6-5 to TRBJ1-2; no clear D. Germline values: CDR1 MNHEY, CDR2 SVGAGI. CDR3 length equals 15 residues. V lost 6 bases, J lost 2 bases, and 16 bases lay in between.

This chain connects TRBV20-1 to TRBJ2-2; 8 bases align to TRBD1. Germline-derived CDR1 and CDR2 are DFQATT and SNEGSKA (reference sequence). V trimming: 2 bases; J trimming: 2 bases; junction bases outside the gene matches: 7. CDR3 length: 16 residues. The CDR3: CSARPDRGANTGELFF. The CDR3 DNA reads TGCAGTGCTAGACCCGACAGGGGTGCTAACACCGGGGAGCTGTTTTTT.

The V gene is TRBV7-8, the J gene TRBJ1-1; D gene ambiguous. The CDR3 has 14 amino acids. Trimming took 3 bases from V and 1 from J, leaving 9 bases between them. Germline loops: CDR1 SGHVS, CDR2 FQNEAQ. The CDR3 is CASSFRRGNTEAFF. The CDR3 DNA reads TGTGCCAGCAGCTTTCGACGTGGGAACACTGAAGCTTTCTTT.

J is TRBJ2-5 and V is TRBV13; D uncertain. Germline V gene sequence: CDR1 PRHDT, CDR2 FYEKMQ (reference sequence). Trimming shortened V by 0 bases and J by 3 bases, and 20 bases separated the two germline ends. The CDR3 has 18 residues. The CDR3 DNA reads as TGTGCCAGCAGCTTAGGCTTCTTGGGCGGCACCCAAAAAGAGACCCAGTACTTC. This sequence encodes CASSLGFLGGTQKETQYF.

This rearrangement joins TRBV2 to TRBJ1-2; D perhaps matches TRBD1 (5 bases). The length of the CDR3 is 17 residues. Trimming took off 3 bases at V and 0 bases at J, with 17 bases between the two ends. Germline CDR1 SNHLY, CDR2 FYNNEI. The CDR3 DNA follows: TGTGCCAGCAGTGAGGGGGAACGGACAAAAGCTAACTATGGCTACACCTTC. As protein: CASSEGERTKANYGYTF.

The genes are TRBV4-2 and TRBJ2-3, with D perhaps matching TRBD1 or TRBD2 (5 bases each). Germline CDR1 LGHNA, CDR2 YNFKEQ. Trimming stripped 0 bases from V and 6 bases from J, with 10 bases between. The CDR3 runs to 14 residues. Here the CDR3 DNA reads TGTGCCAGCAGCCAAGATGCCGAGGGGGATACGCAGTATTTT. Translation: CASSQDAEGDTQYF.

The chain carries TRBV15 and TRBJ1-1, with D maybe TRBD1 (5 bases). The CDR3 is 13 amino acids. Germline loops: CDR1 LNHNV, CDR2 YYDKDF (reference sequence). Trimming stripped 9 bases from V and 10 bases from J, with 21 bases between. This chain's CDR3 is CATSKRAGGAAFF. The DNA for the CDR3 is TGTGCCACTTCCAAACGAGCGGGGGGTGCAGCTTTCTTT.

The chain uses TRBV27 and TRBJ2-5; the match to TRBD1 covers 7 bases. The junction had 8 bases not matched to a gene; V was cut back by 5 bases and J by 2 bases. Germline CDR1 and CDR2: MNHEY and SMNVEV (reference sequence). The CDR3 extends over 15 amino acids. The CDR3 DNA follows: TGTGCCAGCAGTCCGGCTGGACAGGAACAAGAGACCCAGTACTTC. It yields the protein CASSPAGQEQETQYF.

V and J are TRBV30 and TRBJ1-2, with D uncertain. With 4 bases removed from V and 1 base from J, the gap between germline ends came to 10 bases. Germline values: CDR1 GTSNPN, CDR2 SVGIG (reference sequence). The CDR3 runs to 13 residues. CDR3 nucleotide sequence: TGTGCCTGGAAGGGTGTTGGTAACTATGGCTACACCTTC. This gives the protein CAWKGVGNYGYTF. Full variable domain (remainder filled in from reference TRBV30 and TRBJ1-2): SQTIHQWPATLVQPVGSPLSLECTVEGTSNPNLYWYRQAAGRGLQLLFYSVGIGQISSEVPQNLSASRPQDRQFILSSKKLLLSDSGFYLCAWKGVGNYGYTFGSGTRLTVV.

This clonotype appeared once. This sequence joins TRBV9 and TRBJ2-3; weak D call: TRBD2 (6 bases). CDR1 is SGDLS and CDR2 is YYNGEE in the germline V gene. Between the trimmed V and J ends, which lost 0 bases and 5 bases, there was a span of 10 bases. The CDR3 has 14 amino acids. CDR3 DNA sequence: TGTGCCAGCAGCGTAGTGGGGGGTATAGATACGCAGTATTTT. Translated, it gives CASSVVGGIDTQYF.

This chain connects TRBV29-1 to TRBJ2-3, with 9 positions matching TRBD1. Germline values: CDR1 SQVTM, CDR2 ANQGSEA. Trimming removed 4 bases from V and 1 base from J; junction bases left unmatched: 6. The CDR3 has 15 residues. The CDR3 bases are TGCAGCGTTGGTCCGGGACAGGGCCGCACAGATACGCAGTATTTT. Protein sequence: CSVGPGQGRTDTQYF.

The rearrangement links TRBV3-1 to TRBJ2-4; 12 nucleotides agree with TRBD2. The CDR3 consists of 16 residues. V shed 4 bases and J 6 bases; nucleotides not matched to a gene: 7. Germline V CDR1 and CDR2: LGHDT, YNNKEL (reference sequence). This chain's CDR3 is CASSRTSGVGRNIQYF. Written as DNA, the CDR3 is TGTGCCAGCAGCCGGACTAGCGGGGTGGGGAGAAACATTCAGTACTTC. Together with reference TRBV3-1 and TRBJ2-4, the CDR3 gives the full variable domain: DTAVSQTPKYLVTQMGNDKSIKCEQNLGHDTMYWYKQDSKKFLKIMFSYNNKELIINETVPNRFSPKSPDKAHLNLHINSLELGDSAVYFCASSRTSGVGRNIQYFGAGTRLSVL.

This clonotype was detected only once. V gene TRBV12-5 combines with J gene TRBJ2-2, with D possibly being TRBD1 or TRBD2 (6 bases each). Deletions cut 0 bases from V and 1 base from J, with 21 bases between. The CDR3 extends over 20 amino acids. Per germline, CDR1 LGHNT and CDR2 FRNRAP. Here the CDR3 reads CASGLVRGGQSGENTGELFF. The CDR3 nucleotides read TGTGCTAGTGGTTTGGTACGAGGGGGGCAATCGGGAGAGAACACCGGGGAGCTGTTTTTT.

The chain combines TRBV7-3 with TRBJ2-6; D not certain. CDR3 length equals 15 residues. Germline CDR1 reads SGHTA; CDR2 reads FQGTGA. V was trimmed by 7 bases and J by 4 bases, leaving 14 bases between them. This chain's CDR3 is CASTPLGAGANVLTF. For the CDR3, the DNA is TGTGCCAGCACCCCATTGGGCGCCGGGGCCAACGTCCTGACTTTC.

The rearrangement links TRBV4-3 to TRBJ2-7; D not resolved. V was cut by 0 bases and J by 5 bases, with 8 bases left in between. The length of the CDR3 is 13 residues. Per the germline V gene, CDR1 is LGHNA and CDR2 is YSLEER. The CDR3 sequence is CASSQDSRNEQYF. Here the CDR3 DNA reads TGCGCCAGCAGCCAAGACAGTCGGAACGAGCAGTACTTC.

V usage is TRBV30 and J usage is TRBJ2-7; 13 bases are a match to TRBD2. Germline loops: CDR1 GTSNPN, CDR2 SVGIG (reference sequence). The V gene end was trimmed by 5 bases and the J gene end by 3 bases; junction bases not matched to a gene: 10. This CDR3 region has 16 residues. This CDR3 is CAWLAQGLAGFYEQYF. DNA of the CDR3: TGTGCCTGGTTGGCACAGGGACTAGCGGGGTTCTACGAGCAGTACTTC.

V gene TRBV12-3 or TRBV12-4 combines with J gene TRBJ2-1, with D possibly TRBD2 on 7 matching bases. The length of the CDR3 is 17 residues. V was trimmed by 4 bases and J by 3 bases, leaving 19 bases between them. This CDR3 is CASSSSGGGGLYNEQFF. CDR3 nucleotide sequence: TGTGCCAGCAGTTCCTCAGGTGGGGGGGGCCTCTACAATGAGCAGTTCTTC.

The rearrangement uses TRBV30 and TRBJ2-5, with 9 positions matching TRBD2. The CDR3 covers 17 residues. The V gene end was trimmed by 5 bases and the J gene end by 0 bases; junction bases not matched to a gene: 13. CDR1 is GTSNPN, CDR2 SVGIG, per germline (reference sequence). CDR3 sequence: CAWLSPLAGLHQETQYF. In nucleotides, the CDR3 is TGTGCCTGGCTCAGCCCCCTAGCGGGGCTTCACCAAGAGACCCAGTACTTC.

The rearrangement joins TRBV6-1 to TRBJ2-3; TRBD2 agrees at 9 bases. The CDR3 totals 14 residues. V lost 7 bases and J lost 2; bases outside the gene matches: 4. From germline, CDR1 is MNHNS and CDR2 SASEGT. The CDR3 sequence is CASKASGATDTQYF. In DNA form, the CDR3 reads TGTGCCAGCAAAGCTAGCGGGGCCACAGATACGCAGTATTTT.

This clonotype appeared many times. This rearrangement joins TRBV27 to TRBJ2-7, with D perhaps being TRBD1 or TRBD2 (5 bases each). V was clipped by 6 bases and J by 4 bases, with 13 bases between them. The CDR3 covers 13 residues. CDR1 is MNHEY, CDR2 SMNVEV, per germline (reference sequence). The CDR3, as DNA: TGTGCCAGCAGCTTGGGTGGGGGATACGAGCAGTACTTC. Translation: CASSLGGGYEQYF.

The chain has TRBV30 and TRBJ1-2; no clear D gene. This CDR3 contains 13 residues. The germline V gene has CDR1 GTSNPN and CDR2 SVGIG (reference sequence). Trimming took off 0 bases at V and 2 bases at J, with 7 bases between the two ends. In nucleotides, the CDR3 is TGTGCCTGGAGTGTTCGAGGGAACTATGGCTACACCTTC. Protein product: CAWSVRGNYGYTF.

V usage is TRBV5-6 and J usage is TRBJ2-5; a weak D match, TRBD1 (6 bases). V lost 4 bases, J lost 10 bases, and 14 bases lay in between. There are 12 residues in the CDR3. Germline V gene lookup returns CDR1 SGHDT and CDR2 YYEEEE. Here the CDR3 reads CASSGGQGRQYF. The CDR3, as DNA: TGTGCCAGCAGCGGGGGACAAGGGCGCCAGTACTTC.

This clonotype occurred once. V and J are TRBV20-1 and TRBJ1-1; D may be TRBD1 (6 bases). The V end lost 0 bases, the J end lost 3 bases, and 14 bases lay between the germline ends. The CDR3 spans 15 residues. Germline V lookup: CDR1 DFQATT, CDR2 SNEGSKA (reference sequence). As DNA, the CDR3 is TGCAGTGCTAGAGACCTACAGGGAGGGGACACTGAAGCTTTCTTT. Amino acids: CSARDLQGGDTEAFF.